Below, 20 T cell receptor beta chains from the same sample are listed, as sequenced in a study of blood T cells in healthy people across ages. A second PCR, run for roughly 6 to 11 cycles, used a sample-barcoded 5' primer plus a J-beta primer mix. From the 5' RACE reads, TCRdb called clonotypes with MiXCR, one entry per CDR3 protein. Here the sample spans hundreds of thousands of distinct CDR3 sequences, under 25% being singletons. Material: blood. Receptor source: a man aged 65-85 years in good health.

The CDR3 coding sequence is TGTGCCAGCAGCGTCGGGACTGGCCTCTACGAGCAGTACTTC. The encoded protein is CASSVGTGLYEQYF. The chain uses TRBV3-1 and TRBJ2-7; a weak D match, TRBD2 (6 bases). This CDR3 spans 14 amino acids. Trimming pared 5 bases from V and 3 bases from J, leaving 14 bases between. CDR1 LGHDT and CDR2 YNNKEL come from the germline V gene (reference sequence).

This clonotype showed up just a few times. The rearrangement links TRBV6-2 or TRBV6-3 to TRBJ2-2; a weak D match, TRBD2 (6 bases). Germline V gene data show CDR1 as MNHEY and CDR2 as SVGEGT. The CDR3 covers 17 residues. Trimming removed 0 bases from V and 0 bases from J, with 11 bases in between. DNA of the CDR3: TGTGCCAGCAGTTACTCGAGTGGCGGGACGAACACCGGGGAGCTGTTTTTT. Its protein product is CASSYSSGGTNTGELFF.

The genes are TRBV20-1 and TRBJ2-5; 8 nucleotides align to TRBD2. The end of the DNA aligns better with TRBJ2-7, so the J call may be wrong. The V gene's germline CDR1 is DFQATT and CDR2 SNEGSKA (reference sequence). There are 14 residues in the CDR3. The CDR3 nucleotides are TGCAGTGCTAGAGTAGCGGGAATCAGGGGCGAGCAGTACTTC. It translates to CSARVAGIRGEQYF.

The chain couples TRBV7-3 to TRBJ2-5; D is unresolved. The DNA matches TRBJ2-1 better at its end, which makes the J call doubtful. The CDR3 has 13 amino acids. Germline-derived CDR1 and CDR2 are SGHTA and FQGTGA. The CDR3 DNA follows: TGTGCCAGCAGCTTAAGAGGCGCGGATGAGCAGTTCTTC. This encodes CASSLRGADEQFF.

This clonotype was seen only a few times. The chain employs TRBV2 and TRBJ2-3; perhaps TRBD1 as D (5 bases). V shed 7 bases and J shed 1 base, with 12 bases lying between them. CDR1 is SNHLY, CDR2 FYNNEI, per germline. This CDR3 region has 14 residues. CDR3 sequence reads: CASTKDTRTDTQYF. The CDR3 bases are TGTGCCAGCACTAAGGACACCCGCACAGATACGCAGTATTTT.

This clonotype was detected a few times. J is TRBJ2-5 and V is TRBV10-3; 7 nucleotides align to TRBD2. Germline trimming cut 11 bases from V and 0 bases from J; bases unmatched to any gene: 3. Germline V gives CDR1 ENHRY, CDR2 SYGVKD. The CDR3 is made up of 12 amino acids. CDR3 amino acids: CAAGTNQETQYF. In nucleotides, the CDR3 is TGTGCCGCCGGGACTAACCAAGAGACCCAGTACTTC.

The rearrangement links TRBV10-3 to TRBJ2-2, with 11 bases lining up with TRBD1. Looked up from germline, CDR1 is ENHRY and CDR2 is SYGVKD. V lost 8 bases to trimming and J lost 6 bases; unmatched junction nucleotides: 2. The CDR3 sequence is 13 residues long. The CDR3 DNA reads TGTGCCATCGGACAGGGGGCGGCCGGGGAGCTGTTTTTT. Its protein is CAIGQGAAGELFF.

V is TRBV5-1 and J is TRBJ1-5, with 7 bases identical to TRBD1. V lost 0 bases and J lost 5; bases outside the gene matches: 5. Germline CDR1 and CDR2: SGHRS and YFSETQ. The CDR3 totals 15 residues. CDR3 DNA: TGCGCCAGCAGCTTGGACCCTACAGGGGATCAGCCCCAGCATTTT. This gives the protein CASSLDPTGDQPQHF.

This clonotype was seen at least ten times. V usage is TRBV20-1 and J usage is TRBJ1-4, with D possibly TRBD1 on 5 matching bases. Deletions cut 0 bases from V and 13 bases from J, with 12 bases between. There are 12 residues in the CDR3. The germline V gene has CDR1 DFQATT and CDR2 SNEGSKA (reference sequence). CDR3 amino acids: CSARDRARSLFF. In nucleotides, the CDR3 is TGCAGTGCTAGAGACAGGGCCCGCTCACTGTTTTTT.

The gene calls are TRBV12-3 or TRBV12-4 and TRBJ2-1, with 9 bases lining up with TRBD1. This CDR3 is built from 15 residues. The V and J ends lost 5 bases and 14 bases, in that order; junction bases with no gene match: 16. The CDR3 nucleotides are TGTGCCAGCAGTGGTCCATGGGACAGGGCAGGCGGCGAGTTCTTC. Its translation is CASSGPWDRAGGEFF.

The chain employs TRBV7-8 and TRBJ2-7, with D possibly matching TRBD1 (5 bases). In germline, CDR1 is SGHVS, CDR2 FQNEAQ. The ends were cut back, 1 base at V and 3 bases at J, with 10 bases in the middle. The CDR3 length is 14 residues. The CDR3 sequence is CASSLGGSDYEQYF. CDR3 in DNA: TGTGCCAGCAGCTTAGGGGGCTCTGACTACGAGCAGTACTTC.

The gene calls are TRBV3-1 and TRBJ2-5; D is perhaps TRBD1 (6 bases). The V end lost 3 bases, the J end lost 4 bases, and 12 bases lay between the germline ends. Germline V gene sequence: CDR1 LGHDT, CDR2 YNNKEL (reference sequence). This CDR3 has 14 amino acids. CDR3 in amino acids: CASSHLGAGETQYF. The CDR3 nucleotides read TGTGCCAGCAGCCACTTGGGGGCTGGAGAGACCCAGTACTTC.

This clonotype was detected once. J is TRBJ1-2 and V is TRBV7-9; D gene unclear. This CDR3 has 13 amino acids. V was pared by 2 bases and J by 7 bases, with 11 bases between. Germline values: CDR1 SEHNR, CDR2 FQNEAQ (reference sequence). CDR3 in amino acids: CASSLSGEGGYTF. CDR3 bases: TGTGCCAGCAGCTTAAGCGGGGAAGGTGGCTACACCTTC. The whole variable domain, remainder taken from reference TRBV7-9 and TRBJ1-2, is DTGVSQNPRHKITKRGQNVTFRCDPISEHNRLYWYRQTLGQGPEFLTYFQNEAQLEKSRLLSDRFSAERPKGSFSTLEIQRTEQGDSAMYLCASSLSGEGGYTFGSGTRLTVV.

This clonotype was observed at least ten times. The chain carries TRBV29-1 and TRBJ1-6; D uncertain. The CDR3 is 14 residues long. Trimming pared 4 bases from V and 7 bases from J, leaving 14 bases between. CDR1 and CDR2 (germline): SQVTM, ANQGSEA. CDR3 sequence (DNA): TGCAGCGTTGCAACGGGCTTCGGGAATTCACCCCTCCACTTT. Its protein product is CSVATGFGNSPLHF. The entire variable domain, with the rest obtained from reference TRBV29-1 and TRBJ1-6, is as follows: SAVISQKPSRDICQRGTSLTIQCQVDSQVTMMFWYRQQPGQSLTLIATANQGSEATYESGFVIDKFPISRPNLTFSTLTVSNMSPEDSSIYLCSVATGFGNSPLHFGNGTRLTVT.

This clonotype was seen only a few times. J is TRBJ2-5 and V is TRBV6-5, with D uncertain. From germline, CDR1 is MNHEY and CDR2 SVGAGI. The CDR3 sequence is 14 residues long. The ends were cut back, 2 bases at V and 1 base at J, with 8 bases in the middle. The CDR3, as DNA: TGTGCCAGCAGTTACAATCGGATCCAAGAGACCCAGTACTTC. It translates to CASSYNRIQETQYF.

This clonotype was counted at least ten times. The chain links TRBV7-3 to TRBJ2-3, with TRBD2 identical over 8 bases. V dropped 3 bases and J dropped 3; count of bases not matched to a gene: 5. CDR1 is SGHTA and CDR2 is FQGTGA in the germline V gene. The length of the CDR3 is 15 residues. The CDR3, as DNA: TGTGCCAGCAGCTTGGGTCTAGCGGGTACAGATACGCAGTATTTT. This translates into CASSLGLAGTDTQYF.

This clonotype was counted only a few times. The V gene is TRBV3-1, the J gene TRBJ2-4, with D maybe TRBD1 (6 bases). The CDR3 runs to 13 residues. Germline lookup yields CDR1 LGHDT and CDR2 YNNKEL (reference sequence). V was trimmed by 2 bases and J by 9 bases, leaving 11 bases between them. CDR3 nucleotides: TGTGCCAGCAGCCAAATTACAGGGTCCATTCAGTACTTC. Translating gives CASSQITGSIQYF.

This clonotype was found many times. The chain carries TRBV29-1 and TRBJ2-5; D may correspond to TRBD1 or TRBD2 (5 bases each). This CDR3 is 12 amino acids long. Between the trimmed V and J ends, which lost 5 bases and 7 bases, there was a span of 14 bases. Germline V gene lookup returns CDR1 SQVTM and CDR2 ANQGSEA. DNA of the CDR3: TGCAGCGTTCGGGACGGGATGGTGACCCAGTACTTC. As protein: CSVRDGMVTQYF.

This chain uses TRBV7-2 with TRBJ2-7, with 9 bases identical to TRBD1. Germline V gene lookup returns CDR1 SGHTA and CDR2 FQGNSA. The length of the CDR3 is 14 residues. Trimming took 5 bases from V and 5 from J; bases not matched to a gene: 7. The chain's CDR3 is CASSTPGTGNEQYF. The DNA of the CDR3 is TGTGCCAGCAGCACACCCGGGACAGGGAACGAGCAGTACTTC.

This sequence joins TRBV18 and TRBJ1-1, with D maybe TRBD1 (5 bases). Trimming shortened V by 6 bases and J by 5 bases, and 13 bases separated the two germline ends. In germline, CDR1 is KGHSH, CDR2 LQKENI. CDR3 length equals 13 residues. The CDR3 reads CASSNSRDTEAFF. CDR3 DNA sequence: TGTGCCAGCTCGAATTCCAGGGATACTGAAGCTTTCTTT.